The entry below describes one TCR beta chain. The target antigen is unknown. Sequencing was performed with immunoSEQ multiplex PCR; in TCRdb, only in-frame clones are kept and a portion is missing. Of around 50,000 clones in the sample, nearly 75% were seen once. Upon completion of more than 9 days in culture, CD4+ T cells were isolated. PCR-confirmed SARS-CoV-2 infection occurred in the person between March and December 2020. Each participant received a vaccine that was either BNT162b2 or mRNA-1273, given as two doses. Germline V lookup: CDR1 MNHNY, CDR2 SVGAGI (reference sequence). The CDR3 totals 16 residues. V was pared by 2 bases and J by 1 base, with 14 bases between. These data are taken from a study of vaccination effects on CD4 cells after COVID-19. Study-wide findings and caveats: Clonal contraction was marked in infection- and vaccine-induced clones late after vaccination. Convalescents' spike-reactive clones after vaccination were mainly made up of new clones that the vaccine induced.

This clonotype was obtained from a human donor who had a prior SARS-CoV-2 infection. This chain joins TRBV6-6 and TRBJ2-5; D perhaps matches TRBD1 (6 bases). Sample: CD4+ T cells from PBMCs cultured without peptide, taken after COVID-19 vaccination. The CDR3 region has the DNA TGTGCCAGCAGTTACCCTTTTCAGGGGCGCCAAGAGACCCAGTACTTC. This gives the protein CASSYPFQGRQETQYF.